Listed here are 24 T cell receptor beta chains from one sample, sequenced in a study of monozygotic twins with inflammatory bowel disease. Each CDR3 protein gets one entry in TCRdb, which reprocessed the 5' RACE reads and gives no DNA. The sample totals approximately 420,000 distinct CDR3 sequences. The sequencing input was blood. These TCRs come from a human donor with ulcerative colitis or Crohn's disease, or a healthy co-twin of an affected twin (not recorded which).

The genes are TRBV29-1 and TRBJ2-1; the TCRdb D gene call, TRBD1, has no DNA to confirm it. The CDR3 covers 13 residues. Germline-derived CDR1 and CDR2 are SQVTM and ANQGSEA. The chain's CDR3 is CSVGGDTYNEQFF.

V and J are TRBV20-1 and TRBJ2-3; checking the TCRdb D call of TRBD2 is not possible without DNA. This CDR3 region has 15 residues. Per germline, CDR1 DFQATT and CDR2 SNEGSKA (reference sequence). CDR3 amino acids: CSARVPSGRFDTQYF.

The genes are TRBV5-5 and TRBJ2-6; absent DNA, TCRdb's TRBD1 call cannot be checked. The CDR3 consists of 15 residues. Germline CDR1 reads SGHKS; CDR2 reads YYEKEE (reference sequence). This chain's CDR3 is CASSWTGAGANVLTF.

This chain connects TRBV7-6 to TRBJ2-7; TCRdb lists TRBD1, though no DNA is available to test this call. The CDR3 is made up of 14 amino acids. Germline V gene sequence: CDR1 SGHVS, CDR2 FNYEAQ. CDR3 sequence reads: CASSLRQGSDEQYF.

The chain uses TRBV18 and TRBJ2-6; without DNA, the TCRdb call of TRBD1 cannot be checked. The CDR3 totals 17 residues. The V gene's germline CDR1 is KGHSH and CDR2 LQKENI. CDR3 amino acids: CASVYGTGIGGANVLTF.

The CDR3 loop reads CATRKALAKAAGQETQYF. V is TRBV10-3 and J is TRBJ2-5; TCRdb designates TRBD2, a call that cannot be tested without DNA. The germline gives CDR1 ENHRY, CDR2 SYGVKD. This CDR3 region has 18 residues.

The genes are TRBV4-3 and TRBJ2-3. The V gene's germline CDR1 is LGHNA and CDR2 YSLEER. The CDR3 extends over 17 amino acids. CDR3 sequence reads: CASSQDGGSPRADTQYF.

The chain is built from TRBV6-1 and TRBJ2-5; the D call from TCRdb, TRBD2, cannot be confirmed without DNA. This CDR3 comprises 18 residues. Germline-derived CDR1 and CDR2 are MNHNS and SASEGT. This CDR3 is CASRRTSGSGTRDRPQYF.

The V gene is TRBV6-5, the J gene TRBJ2-7. This CDR3 has 16 residues. Germline-derived CDR1 and CDR2 are MNHEY and SVGAGI. CDR3 sequence: CASSYSNARRSYEQYF.

The rearrangement joins TRBV20-1 to TRBJ2-2; TCRdb's D gene call, TRBD1, goes unchecked for lack of DNA. The CDR3 runs to 15 residues. CDR1 DFQATT and CDR2 SNEGSKA come from the germline V gene (reference sequence). The CDR3 sequence: CSARAPPGSTGELFF.

The chain joins TRBV2 to TRBJ2-7. The germline V gene encodes CDR1 SNHLY and CDR2 FYNNEI. The CDR3 runs 13 residues. The CDR3 loop reads CASSEARPLEQYF.

The chain has TRBV20-1 and TRBJ2-5. Per the germline V gene, CDR1 is DFQATT and CDR2 is SNEGSKA (reference sequence). This CDR3 spans 17 amino acids. CDR3 protein: CSARAYSASRTKRTQYF.

The J gene is TRBJ1-1, the V gene TRBV5-5; the TCRdb D gene call, TRBD1, has no DNA to confirm it. From germline, CDR1 is SGHKS and CDR2 YYEKEE (reference sequence). The CDR3 sequence is 16 residues long. CDR3 in amino acids: CASSFPAPLRAVEAFF.

The chain carries TRBV12-3 or TRBV12-4 and TRBJ2-3; TCRdb returns TRBD1, unconfirmable since there is no DNA. This CDR3 has 13 residues. CDR3 amino acids: CASRIQDQGTQYF.

CDR3 protein: CASSLDWGTGELFF. The rearrangement joins TRBV5-1 to TRBJ2-2. This CDR3 contains 14 residues. Germline V CDR1 and CDR2: SGHRS, YFSETQ.

V usage is TRBV5-4 and J usage is TRBJ2-7; TCRdb's D gene call, TRBD1, goes unchecked for lack of DNA. Germline values: CDR1 SGHNT, CDR2 YYREEE (reference sequence). The CDR3 is 13 amino acids. CDR3 sequence: CASSYQGDYEQYF.

The rearrangement uses TRBV5-5 and TRBJ2-1; TCRdb's D call of TRBD2 is untestable without DNA. The length of the CDR3 is 15 residues. The germline gives CDR1 SGHKS, CDR2 YYEKEE (reference sequence). CDR3 sequence: CASRILAGGYNEQFF.

CDR3 residues: CASSLGGWTGELFF. The rearrangement uses TRBV7-6 and TRBJ2-2. This CDR3 comprises 14 residues. In germline, CDR1 is SGHVS, CDR2 FNYEAQ. Full variable domain (missing parts from reference TRBV7-6 and TRBJ2-2): GAGVSQSPRYKVTKRGQDVALRCDPISGHVSLYWYRQALGQGPEFLTYFNYEAQQDKSGLPNDRFSAERPEGSISTLTIQRTEQRDSAMYRCASSLGGWTGELFFGEGSRLTVL.

The chain has TRBV29-1 and TRBJ2-7; TCRdb selects TRBD1, and the lack of DNA leaves this call unchecked. The germline gives CDR1 SQVTM, CDR2 ANQGSEA. The CDR3 runs to 13 residues. CDR3 in amino acids: CSGGTGKMSEQYF.

This chain connects TRBV3-1 to TRBJ2-7; TCRdb returns TRBD1, unconfirmable since there is no DNA. Germline lookup yields CDR1 LGHDT and CDR2 YNNKEL (reference sequence). The CDR3 sequence is 14 residues long. The CDR3 region is CASSPGTDDYEQYF.

This chain connects TRBV20-1 to TRBJ2-1; there is no DNA to check the TCRdb D call of TRBD1. Per germline, CDR1 DFQATT and CDR2 SNEGSKA (reference sequence). This CDR3 contains 12 residues. The CDR3 spells CSVTHGGGEQFF.

The chain uses TRBV2 and TRBJ1-5; TCRdb reports TRBD1, a call that lacks DNA to check it against. Germline V gene sequence: CDR1 SNHLY, CDR2 FYNNEI. The CDR3 is 15 residues long. The CDR3 region is CASSEVRAGNQPQHF.

The chain combines TRBV5-1 with TRBJ1-6; as DNA is missing, the TRBD1 call by TCRdb cannot be tested. The CDR3 has 15 residues. Germline loops: CDR1 SGHRS, CDR2 YFSETQ. The CDR3 here is CASSDSGLTNSPLHF. Full variable domain (remainder filled in from reference TRBV5-1 and TRBJ1-6): KAGVTQTPRYLIKTRGQQVTLSCSPISGHRSVSWYQQTPGQGLQFLFEYFSETQRNKGNFPGRFSGRQFSNSRSEMNVSTLELGDSALYLCASSDSGLTNSPLHFGNGTRLTVT.

The chain carries TRBV6-2 or TRBV6-3 and TRBJ2-1; the D call from TCRdb, TRBD2, cannot be confirmed without DNA. The CDR3 is 15 amino acids. CDR1 is MNHEY and CDR2 is SVGEGT in the germline V gene. The CDR3 here is CASSLGLAFYNEQFF.